This T cell receptor (beta chain) originates from a study of PD-L1 blockade in urothelial cancer. Study-wide context: About nine tenths of the roughly 29 patients comprised males who had bladder-origin urothelial cancer. The number of prior chemotherapy regimens per patient was 0 to 3.

Sequenced by immunoSEQ multiplex PCR; TCRdb stores in-frame clones only, minus some. The sample carries about 45,000 clones, 88% recorded once. Study observations and caveats: In blood sampled pretreatment, TCR clonality below the median predicted better survival.

The CDR3 is 16 residues long. Trimming took 8 bases from V and 0 from J, leaving 16 bases between them. Looked up from germline, CDR1 is MDHEN and CDR2 is SYDVKM. Concerning this clone itself: Antigen: not known.

The origin of this receptor is a woman aged 55-75 years with urothelial cancer. This chain uses TRBV28 with TRBJ1-4, with D tentatively TRBD1 (6 bases). The source material was PBMCs, sampled around atezolizumab (anti-PD-L1) treatment. Here the CDR3 DNA reads TGTGCCAGCCGACACTACCAGGGGTCAACTAATGAAAAACTGTTTTTT. The encoded protein is CASRHYQGSTNEKLFF.